These 20 T cell receptor beta chains share one sample of origin, sequenced in a study of radiotherapy plus CTLA-4 blockade in lung cancer. Produced via immunoSEQ multiplex PCR; TCRdb's table is partial and in-frame only. The data contain around 82,000 clones, approximately 80% of them singletons. Sequencing used peripheral blood, obtained from a patient treated with radiotherapy plus ipilimumab. These receptors came from a human donor with non-small cell lung cancer who had stable disease on radiotherapy plus ipilimumab.

This clone was found once. The chain couples TRBV28 to TRBJ2-7; a possible D gene is TRBD1 (6 bases). The CDR3 spans 12 residues. Germline CDR1 reads MDHEN; CDR2 reads SYDVKM. V dropped 6 bases and J dropped 6 bases, with 12 bases sitting between them. CDR3 DNA: TGTGCCAGCAGAGCAGGGGTGCGCGAGCAGTACTTC. Amino acids: CASRAGVREQYF.

The chain couples TRBV6-1 to TRBJ2-7, with D possibly TRBD1 on 6 matching bases. The CDR3 is made up of 15 amino acids. V lost 6 bases to trimming and J lost 0 bases, with 15 bases between them. Per germline, CDR1 MNHNS and CDR2 SASEGT. The CDR3 DNA reads TGTGCCAGCAGGGACAGCCTCAGGAGCTCCTACGAGCAGTACTTC. It yields the protein CASRDSLRSSYEQYF.

This clone was counted a single time. The chain joins TRBV5-1 to TRBJ1-1; a possible D gene is TRBD1 (6 bases). The CDR3 runs to 15 residues. CDR1 and CDR2 from the germline V gene are SGHRS and YFSETQ. Trimming shortened V by 2 bases and J by 1 base, and 12 bases separated the two germline ends. The CDR3 nucleotides are TGCGCCAGCAGCTTACCACAGGGTTGGAACACTGAAGCTTTCTTT. Residues: CASSLPQGWNTEAFF.

The V gene is TRBV29-1, the J gene TRBJ1-1, with D perhaps matching TRBD1 (6 bases). The germline V and J ends were trimmed by 5 bases and 0 bases, with 13 bases remaining between them. The CDR3 is 14 residues long. Looked up from germline, CDR1 is SQVTM and CDR2 is ANQGSEA. This CDR3 reads CSVKAGTLNTEAFF. The CDR3 coding sequence is TGCAGCGTTAAAGCCGGGACATTGAACACTGAAGCTTTCTTT.

The chain uses TRBV2 and TRBJ2-7, with D uncertain. V was cut by 6 bases and J by 1 base, with 4 bases left in between. CDR1 is SNHLY and CDR2 is FYNNEI in the germline V gene. The CDR3 is 11 residues long. CDR3 DNA: TGTGCCAGCAGACTATCCTACGAGCAGTACTTC. It codes for CASRLSYEQYF.

This clone was recorded once. A read error may account for a junction end that differs from germline. This rearrangement joins TRBV7-6 to TRBJ1-1; D perhaps matches TRBD1 (6 bases). CDR1 SGHVS and CDR2 FNYEAQ come from the germline V gene. The CDR3 consists of 15 residues. The CDR3 nucleotides are TGTGCCAGCAACTTAGTTATGGGGGCAGACACTGAAGCTTTCTTT. Protein product: CASNLVMGADTEAFF. The full variable domain, rest sourced from reference TRBV7-6 and TRBJ1-1, is GAGVSQSPRYKVTKRGQDVALRCDPISGHVSLYWYRQALGQGPEFLTYFNYEAQQDKSGLPNDRFSAERPEGSISTLTIQRTEQRDSAMYRCASNLVMGADTEAFFGQGTRLTVV.

V usage is TRBV9 and J usage is TRBJ2-1; 7 bases are a match to TRBD2. The CDR3 loop spans 15 amino acids. The germline gives CDR1 SGDLS, CDR2 YYNGEE. After removal of 4 bases from V and 7 bases from J, the junction contained 11 bases not matched to a gene. The CDR3 loop is CASSPWAGVGNEQFF. The CDR3 nucleotides are TGTGCCAGCAGCCCCTGGGCGGGAGTGGGGAATGAGCAGTTCTTC.

This chain joins TRBV29-1 and TRBJ2-3, with 7 bases identical to TRBD2. This CDR3 region has 16 residues. The ends lost 0 bases at V and 2 bases at J; junction bases unmatched: 8. The germline CDR1 and CDR2 sequences are SQVTM and ANQGSEA. CDR3 sequence reads: CSVEDPQRGLTDTQYF. CDR3 nucleotide sequence: TGCAGCGTTGAAGATCCCCAGCGGGGACTCACAGATACGCAGTATTTT.

The J gene is TRBJ2-5, the V gene TRBV7-9; the match to TRBD2 covers 7 bases. V shed 8 bases, J shed 2 bases, and the junction held 8 bases outside the gene matches. This CDR3 has 14 amino acids. Germline CDR1 is SEHNR and CDR2 is FQNEAQ (reference sequence). CDR3 nucleotide sequence: TGTGCCAGCGGACGGGGAGGGGTTCAAGAGACCCAGTACTTC. Protein: CASGRGGVQETQYF.

To note about this clone: The junction and the germline gene differ at one end; a read error may be behind it. The chain combines TRBV11-2 with TRBJ2-7, with D perhaps TRBD1 (6 bases). The CDR3 extends over 12 amino acids. Germline V gene sequence: CDR1 SGHAT, CDR2 FQNNGV. In DNA, the CDR3 is TGTGCCGGCAGCTTAGGCGCAGGGGAGCGGTACTTC. The encoded protein is CAGSLGAGERYF. The whole variable domain, filled in from reference TRBV11-2 and TRBJ2-7, reads EAGVAQSPRYKIIEKRQSVAFWCNPISGHATLYWYQQILGQGPKLLIQFQNNGVVDDSQLPKDRFSAERLKGVDSTLKIQPAKLEDSAVYLCAGSLGAGERYFGPGTRLTVT.

The sample holds one count of this clone. The genes are TRBV30 and TRBJ1-1, with no clear D. Germline CDR1 and CDR2: GTSNPN and SVGIG (reference sequence). V was cut by 2 bases and J by 6 bases, with 10 bases left in between. This CDR3 is built from 12 residues. In DNA form, the CDR3 reads TGTGCCTGGAGTTCCCAGGTGGCTGAAGCTTTCTTT. As protein: CAWSSQVAEAFF.

This clone was picked up one time. One junction end disagrees with the germline gene, perhaps due to a read error. This chain connects TRBV14 to TRBJ2-2; the match to TRBD2 covers 8 bases. The germline V gene encodes CDR1 SGHDN and CDR2 FVKESK. The CDR3 spans 15 residues. The CDR3 DNA reads as TGTGCCAGCAGCCAGGGGACTAGTCAGATCGGGAAGCTGTTTTTT. Encoded protein: CASSQGTSQIGKLFF. The full variable domain, rest sourced from reference TRBV14 and TRBJ2-2, is EAGVTQFPSHSVIEKGQTVTLRCDPISGHDNLYWYRRVMGKEIKFLLHFVKESKQDESGMPNNRFLAERTGGTYSTLKVQPAELEDSGVYFCASSQGTSQIGKLFFGEGSRLTVL.

This chain links TRBV20-1 with TRBJ1-2; D perhaps matches TRBD1 (5 bases). The CDR3 runs to 11 residues. Trimming took 6 bases from V and 8 from J, leaving 13 bases between them. Germline CDR1 reads DFQATT; CDR2 reads SNEGSKA (reference sequence). CDR3 DNA sequence: TGCAGTGCCGTTTTACAGGAAGGCTACACCTTC. Translated, it gives CSAVLQEGYTF.

The rearrangement uses TRBV6-1 and TRBJ1-2; tentatively, D is TRBD1 (6 bases). Germline V gene data show CDR1 as MNHNS and CDR2 as SASEGT. This CDR3 is 15 amino acids long. Trimming shortened V by 5 bases and J by 1 base, and 14 bases separated the two germline ends. CDR3 in amino acids: CASSHTGPRNYGYTF. The CDR3, as DNA: TGTGCCAGCAGTCATACAGGGCCCCGTAACTATGGCTACACCTTC.

The rearrangement links TRBV6-4 to TRBJ2-2; TRBD1 aligns across 9 bases. The CDR3 sequence is 15 residues long. V was clipped by 6 bases and J by 4 bases; unmatched bases: 6. Germline loops: CDR1 MRHNA, CDR2 SNTAGT. The CDR3 reads CASSLDRGPTGELFF. Here the CDR3 DNA reads TGTGCCAGCAGCTTGGACAGGGGACCCACCGGGGAGCTGTTTTTT.

The J gene is TRBJ1-2, the V gene TRBV9; D unresolved. The CDR3 has 12 residues. Trimming removed 0 bases at V and 9 bases at J, with 9 bases between. Per the germline V gene, CDR1 is SGDLS and CDR2 is YYNGEE. The CDR3 sequence: CASSVDRARYTF. CDR3 bases: TGTGCCAGCAGCGTAGATAGGGCGCGCTACACCTTC.

The chain is built from TRBV6-5 and TRBJ1-4; D possibly corresponds to TRBD1 (5 bases). The CDR3 is 15 residues long. V lost 0 bases to trimming and J lost 3 bases, with 8 bases between them. The germline gives CDR1 MNHEY, CDR2 SVGAGI. The CDR3 DNA follows: TGTGCCAGCAGTTACTCGGGGCGGCCTAATGAAAAACTGTTTTTT. Its protein product is CASSYSGRPNEKLFF.

The chain employs TRBV5-4 and TRBJ2-1; tentatively, D is TRBD2 (5 bases). Germline CDR1 is SGHNT and CDR2 is YYREEE (reference sequence). CDR3 size: 14 residues. V was pared by 2 bases and J by 6 bases, with 12 bases between. In DNA, the CDR3 is TGTGCCAGCAGCTTCTCTCCTAGCACCAATGAGCAGTTCTTC. This sequence encodes CASSFSPSTNEQFF.

This clone came up once. The chain employs TRBV28 and TRBJ1-5; D is possibly TRBD1 (6 bases). The germline V gene has CDR1 MDHEN and CDR2 SYDVKM. The length of the CDR3 is 15 residues. The V and J ends lost 6 bases and 2 bases respectively, with 14 bases between them. The CDR3 sequence is CASSLAEGGNQPQHF. CDR3 nucleotide sequence: TGTGCCAGCAGCCTCGCCGAGGGGGGCAATCAGCCCCAGCATTTT. The complete variable domain, with remaining parts taken from reference TRBV28 and TRBJ1-5, reads DVKVTQSSRYLVKRTGEKVFLECVQDMDHENMFWYRQDPGLGLRLIYFSYDVKMKEKGDIPEGYSVSREKKERFSLILESASTNQTSMYLCASSLAEGGNQPQHFGDGTRLSIL.

CDR3 sequence reads: CASSYRGQGGETQYF. The CDR3 coding sequence is TGCGCCAGCAGCTACAGGGGACAGGGAGGAGAGACCCAGTACTTC. The chain is built from TRBV5-1 and TRBJ2-5, with 9 bases lining up with TRBD1. The V gene end was trimmed by 3 bases and the J gene end by 4 bases; junction bases not matched to a gene: 7. This CDR3 is 15 amino acids long. The germline CDR1 and CDR2 sequences are SGHRS and YFSETQ.